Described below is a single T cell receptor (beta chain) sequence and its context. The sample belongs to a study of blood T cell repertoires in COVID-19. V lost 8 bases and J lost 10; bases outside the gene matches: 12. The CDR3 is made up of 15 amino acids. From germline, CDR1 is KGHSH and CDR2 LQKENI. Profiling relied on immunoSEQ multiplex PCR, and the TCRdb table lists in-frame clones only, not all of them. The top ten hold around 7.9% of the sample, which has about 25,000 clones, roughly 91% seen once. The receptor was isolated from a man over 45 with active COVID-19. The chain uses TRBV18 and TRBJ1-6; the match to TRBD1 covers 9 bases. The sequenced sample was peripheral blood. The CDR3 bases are TGTGCCAGCGCAAGAGTCGGGACAGGGTTCTCACCCCTCCACTTT. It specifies CASARVGTGFSPLHF.